These 31 T cell receptor beta chains were all obtained from the same sample, sequenced in a study of CD8+ T cells in alopecia areata. Treatment specified: oral pan-JAK inhibitor, 5-10 mg twice daily. RNA was isolated and reverse transcribed to cDNA, the sequencing template. The method was immunoSEQ multiplex PCR; TCRdb's version includes in-frame clones alone and lacks a portion of them. The sample lists 60,000 to 90,000 clones, about 71% occurring once. Specimen: CD8+ T cells sorted from blood, collected at week 24, from a patient treated with tofacitinib. All receptors come from a human donor with alopecia areata.

The chain uses TRBV25-1 and TRBJ2-5, with 10 bases lining up with TRBD2. The CDR3 consists of 16 residues. The V gene end was trimmed by 8 bases and the J gene end by 0 bases; junction bases not matched to a gene: 9. Looked up from germline, CDR1 is MGHDK and CDR2 is SYGVNS. The CDR3, as DNA: TGTGCCAGCGCGCCTCTAGCGGGGGCCAACCAAGAGACCCAGTACTTC. The encoded protein is CASAPLAGANQETQYF. Full variable domain (remainder filled in from reference TRBV25-1 and TRBJ2-5): EADIYQTPRYLVIGTGKKITLECSQTMGHDKMYWYQQDPGMELHLIHYSYGVNSTEKGDLSSESTVSRIRTEHFPLTLESARPSHTSQYLCASAPLAGANQETQYFGPGTRLLVL.

The genes are TRBV30 and TRBJ2-3; possible D gene TRBD1, 6 bases. The V end lost 5 bases, the J end lost 1 base, and 13 bases lay between the germline ends. Germline assignment: CDR1 GTSNPN and CDR2 SVGIG (reference sequence). The CDR3 is 14 residues long. This CDR3 reads CAWDQGSGTDTQYF. CDR3 DNA sequence: TGTGCCTGGGACCAGGGGTCGGGCACAGATACGCAGTATTTT.

This chain joins TRBV9 and TRBJ2-7; the match to TRBD2 covers 10 bases. The CDR3 runs to 13 residues. Looked up from germline, CDR1 is SGDLS and CDR2 is YYNGEE. With V trimmed by 4 bases and J by 11 bases, 9 bases remained unmatched. Here the CDR3 reads CASSPGLAAGEYF. DNA for the CDR3: TGTGCCAGCAGCCCCGGACTAGCGGCCGGGGAGTACTTC. The whole variable domain, remainder taken from reference TRBV9 and TRBJ2-7, is DSGVTQTPKHLITATGQRVTLRCSPRSGDLSVYWYQQSLDQGLQFLIQYYNGEERAKGNILERFSAQQFPDLHSELNLSSLELGDSALYFCASSPGLAAGEYFGPGTRLTVT.

This chain uses TRBV7-3 with TRBJ2-3; the D gene could be TRBD1 or TRBD2 (6 bases each). The V and J ends lost 0 bases and 0 bases respectively, with 16 bases between them. CDR1 and CDR2 (germline): SGHTA, FQGTGA. The CDR3 totals 18 residues. CDR3 nucleotide sequence: TGTGCCAGCAGCTTAACTTTAGGGGGGTCACCTAGCACAGATACGCAGTATTTT. Translated: CASSLTLGGSPSTDTQYF. The full variable domain, with the rest looked up from reference TRBV7-3 and TRBJ2-3, is GAGVSQTPSNKVTEKGKYVELRCDPISGHTALYWYRQSLGQGPEFLIYFQGTGAADDSGLPNDRFFAVRPEGSVSTLKIQRTERGDSAVYLCASSLTLGGSPSTDTQYFGPGTRLTVL.

This clone showed up just a few times. The V gene is TRBV7-2, the J gene TRBJ2-4; D possibly corresponds to TRBD2 (6 bases). Germline CDR1 reads SGHTA; CDR2 reads FQGNSA. This CDR3 has 19 residues. V was pared by 2 bases and J by 1 base, with 21 bases between. The CDR3 nucleotides read TGTGCCAGCAGCTTACAGAGCCTAGCGTTATCCGTCGCCAAAAACATTCAGTACTTC. Amino acid sequence: CASSLQSLALSVAKNIQYF.

The rearrangement links TRBV13 to TRBJ1-2, with 9 bases that match TRBD1. Trimming at V came to 5 bases and at J to 8 bases, leaving 6 bases not matched to a gene. The CDR3 covers 13 residues. Per germline, CDR1 PRHDT and CDR2 FYEKMQ (reference sequence). The CDR3 DNA is TGTGCCAGCAGCCAAACAGGGGGCAAGGGCTACACCTTC. This encodes CASSQTGGKGYTF.

The chain carries TRBV13 and TRBJ2-7; D is possibly TRBD1 (5 bases). Germline V CDR1 and CDR2: PRHDT, FYEKMQ (reference sequence). The CDR3 is 15 amino acids. The V end lost 4 bases, the J end lost 2 bases, and 15 bases lay between the germline ends. CDR3: CASSSRVTGPYEQYF. For the CDR3, the DNA is TGTGCCAGCAGCTCCCGAGTCACAGGACCCTACGAGCAGTACTTC.

The table lists this clone with a few counts. This chain uses TRBV9 with TRBJ2-5; D is possibly TRBD2 (6 bases). CDR1 and CDR2 from the germline V gene are SGDLS and YYNGEE. This CDR3 has 14 residues. With 1 base removed from V and 4 bases from J, the gap between germline ends came to 11 bases. DNA of the CDR3: TGTGCCAGCAGCGTAATGGGGGACTTAGAGACCCAGTACTTC. This sequence encodes CASSVMGDLETQYF.

The V and J genes are TRBV13 and TRBJ2-1; D not certain. V was cut by 5 bases and J by 8 bases, with 16 bases left in between. The germline gives CDR1 PRHDT, CDR2 FYEKMQ (reference sequence). This CDR3 has 14 residues. CDR3 sequence: CASSMTDRVDEQFF. The CDR3 DNA reads TGTGCCAGCAGCATGACCGATAGAGTGGATGAGCAGTTCTTC.

Only one count was recorded for this clone. The chain links TRBV5-6 to TRBJ2-5; tentatively, D is TRBD1 (6 bases). This CDR3 is 13 amino acids long. V was cut by 1 base and J by 3 bases, with 7 bases left in between. Germline values: CDR1 SGHDT, CDR2 YYEEEE. The CDR3 sequence is CASSLSGEETQYF. CDR3 DNA sequence: TGTGCCAGCAGCTTGTCAGGGGAAGAGACCCAGTACTTC.

The rearrangement links TRBV15 to TRBJ2-5, with 10 bases matching TRBD2. Trimming at V came to 4 bases and at J to 4 bases, leaving 6 bases not matched to a gene. The CDR3 sequence is 15 residues long. Looked up from germline, CDR1 is LNHNV and CDR2 is YYDKDF (reference sequence). The CDR3 reads CATSIISGRRETQYF. CDR3 in DNA: TGTGCCACCAGCATAATTAGCGGGAGGCGAGAGACCCAGTACTTC.

The gene calls are TRBV6-5 and TRBJ2-3, with TRBD2 matching 10 bases. J was trimmed by 15 bases and V by 4 bases; bases with no gene match: 13. The CDR3 is made up of 14 amino acids. CDR1 is MNHEY and CDR2 is SVGAGI in the germline V gene. Here the CDR3 DNA reads TGTGCCAGCAGTTTCAGCGGTGGGCTAGCGGGGGCCTATTTT. Its translation: CASSFSGGLAGAYF.

This clone has more than one count but fewer than ten. The genes are TRBV5-4 and TRBJ2-2, with 7 bases fitting TRBD1. The CDR3 has 16 residues. Looked up from germline, CDR1 is SGHNT and CDR2 is YYREEE (reference sequence). V dropped 0 bases and J dropped 4; count of bases not matched to a gene: 6. The CDR3 DNA reads TGTGCCAGCAGCTTGGTTGAAGGGGGCAGCACCGGGGAGCTGTTTTTT. Protein: CASSLVEGGSTGELFF.

This clone was observed once. The genes are TRBV30 and TRBJ2-7; 10 bases agree with TRBD1. CDR3 size: 15 residues. Germline assignment: CDR1 GTSNPN and CDR2 SVGIG (reference sequence). Germline trimming cut 5 bases from V and 3 bases from J; bases unmatched to any gene: 10. The CDR3 region has the DNA TGTGCCTGGCACTCGGGACAGGGGAGTAACTACGAGCAGTACTTC. Translated, it gives CAWHSGQGSNYEQYF.

This clone occurred a few times. V usage is TRBV4-3 and J usage is TRBJ2-6; D uncertain. V lost 0 bases to trimming and J lost 0 bases, with 12 bases between them. The CDR3 is 18 amino acids. Germline loops: CDR1 LGHNA, CDR2 YSLEER. The CDR3 region has the DNA TGCGCCAGCAGCCAAGAGGTCAGCAGTATCTCTGGGGCCAACGTCCTGACTTTC. Its translation is CASSQEVSSISGANVLTF.

This chain uses TRBV7-2 with TRBJ1-4, with 7 bases lining up with TRBD1. The V gene's germline CDR1 is SGHTA and CDR2 FQGNSA. V lost 7 bases, J lost 2 bases, and 4 bases stayed unmatched. CDR3 length: 14 amino acids. CDR3 nucleotides: TGTGCCAGCAAATCACAGGGGACTAATGAAAAACTGTTTTTT. Translating gives CASKSQGTNEKLFF.

This chain connects TRBV2 to TRBJ2-4; D ambiguous. The CDR3 is 13 residues long. Germline V gives CDR1 SNHLY, CDR2 FYNNEI. V was shortened by 0 bases and J by 4 bases, with 4 bases between the two germline ends. CDR3 residues: CASSEALKNIQYF. CDR3 in DNA: TGTGCCAGCAGTGAAGCCCTTAAAAACATTCAGTACTTC.

The V gene is TRBV5-6, the J gene TRBJ2-2, with D possibly being TRBD1 (5 bases). CDR3 length: 15 amino acids. V lost 0 bases to trimming and J lost 6 bases, with 12 bases between them. Germline V CDR1 and CDR2: SGHDT, YYEEEE. For the CDR3, the DNA is TGTGCCAGCAGCTTGGACTTAGGGGTTCCCGGGGAGCTGTTTTTT. This translates into CASSLDLGVPGELFF.

The chain has TRBV28 and TRBJ2-3; TRBD2 aligns across 13 bases. The CDR3 has 18 residues. Germline trimming cut 5 bases from V and 1 base from J; bases unmatched to any gene: 9. In germline, CDR1 is MDHEN, CDR2 SYDVKM. CDR3 in amino acids: CASSLWTSGRLGTDTQYF. CDR3 DNA sequence: TGTGCCAGCAGTCTGTGGACTAGCGGGAGACTGGGCACAGATACGCAGTATTTT.

The chain couples TRBV29-1 to TRBJ2-3, with D possibly called TRBD1 or TRBD2 (5 bases each). Germline V gene data show CDR1 as SQVTM and CDR2 as ANQGSEA. Trimming cost V 8 bases and J 2 bases, with 11 bases left between them. The CDR3 is 12 residues long. This CDR3 is CSLGRNTDTQYF. CDR3 DNA sequence: TGCAGCTTGGGACGAAACACAGATACGCAGTATTTT.

The chain is built from TRBV7-2 and TRBJ2-1; 8 nucleotides match TRBD2. The CDR3 is made up of 16 amino acids. Germline values: CDR1 SGHTA, CDR2 FQGNSA. The V segment lost 6 bases and the J segment 2 bases; nucleotides outside the gene matches: 9. The CDR3 loop reads CASRPPLAGAYNEQFF. The CDR3 region has the DNA TGTGCCAGCAGGCCACCTCTAGCGGGTGCCTACAATGAGCAGTTCTTC.

The table lists this clone with a count of one. The chain combines TRBV25-1 with TRBJ2-4; 7 bases line up with TRBD2. The V gene end was trimmed by 2 bases and the J gene end by 2 bases; junction bases not matched to a gene: 6. The germline CDR1 and CDR2 sequences are MGHDK and SYGVNS. This CDR3 is 16 amino acids long. This chain's CDR3 is CASSEVGEGPKNIQYF. The CDR3 coding sequence is TGTGCCAGCAGTGAAGTTGGGGAGGGTCCCAAAAACATTCAGTACTTC.

V usage is TRBV27 and J usage is TRBJ1-1, with a possible D match to TRBD1 (6 bases). CDR1 is MNHEY, CDR2 SMNVEV, per germline (reference sequence). The CDR3 has 15 amino acids. Trimming took 0 bases from V and 8 from J, leaving 16 bases between them. CDR3 amino acids: CASSLSVGAGFEAFF. DNA of the CDR3: TGTGCCAGCAGTTTATCCGTGGGGGCTGGTTTCGAAGCTTTCTTT.

In its sample, this clone was seen a few times. V and J are TRBV28 and TRBJ1-1; D is unclear. This CDR3 has 14 amino acids. V lost 5 bases to trimming and J lost 6 bases, with 16 bases between them. Germline CDR1 reads MDHEN; CDR2 reads SYDVKM. Here the CDR3 reads CASSKFWRTAEAFF. CDR3 nucleotide sequence: TGTGCCAGCAGTAAGTTTTGGAGGACGGCTGAAGCTTTCTTT.

This chain connects TRBV7-2 to TRBJ2-1, with D maybe TRBD2 (5 bases). Trimming took off 2 bases at V and 4 bases at J, with 12 bases between the two ends. Per the germline V gene, CDR1 is SGHTA and CDR2 is FQGNSA. The CDR3 totals 15 residues. CDR3 DNA sequence: TGTGCCAGCAGCTTATCAAGAGGGCCTTACAATGAGCAGTTCTTC. It translates to CASSLSRGPYNEQFF.

This clone was picked up a small number of times. The chain joins TRBV2 to TRBJ2-1, with D tentatively TRBD2 (6 bases). V gave up 4 bases and J gave up 4 bases, with 14 bases separating them. This CDR3 is 15 amino acids long. Germline V gene lookup returns CDR1 SNHLY and CDR2 FYNNEI. CDR3 region: CASSVEGEWYNEQFF. The CDR3, as DNA: TGTGCCAGCAGTGTGGAGGGAGAATGGTACAATGAGCAGTTCTTC.

This clone was seen many times. J is TRBJ2-1 and V is TRBV11-2; D may be TRBD2 (5 bases). The CDR3 sequence is 14 residues long. Germline-derived CDR1 and CDR2 are SGHAT and FQNNGV. Trimming cost V 1 base and J 9 bases, with 13 bases left between them. The CDR3 DNA follows: TGTGCCAGCAGCTTAGCGTGGGGAGATGTTGAGCAGTTCTTC. This codes for CASSLAWGDVEQFF.

The chain recombines TRBV27 with TRBJ2-1, with 9 bases fitting TRBD1. CDR1 and CDR2 from the germline V gene are MNHEY and SMNVEV (reference sequence). This CDR3 region has 14 residues. The V segment lost 6 bases and the J segment 2 bases; nucleotides outside the gene matches: 2. The CDR3 protein is CASRGTGTYNEQFF. DNA of the CDR3: TGTGCCAGCAGGGGGACAGGGACCTACAATGAGCAGTTCTTC.

The CDR3 coding sequence is TGTGCCAGCAGTCCGGGACCGGCAAACTATGGCTACACCTTC. Its protein product is CASSPGPANYGYTF. V gene TRBV7-9 combines with J gene TRBJ1-2, with TRBD1 as a possible D gene (5 bases). CDR1 is SEHNR and CDR2 is FQNEAQ in the germline V gene (reference sequence). This CDR3 region has 14 residues. The germline V and J ends were trimmed by 6 bases and 2 bases, with 13 bases remaining between them.

The chain joins TRBV4-1 to TRBJ2-1, with TRBD2 matching 8 bases. Germline trimming cut 5 bases from V and 5 bases from J; bases unmatched to any gene: 2. Germline V CDR1 and CDR2: MGHRA, YSYEKL. The length of the CDR3 is 13 residues. In DNA, the CDR3 is TGCGCCAGCAGCTCACTAGCGGACAATGAGCAGTTCTTC. Translating gives CASSSLADNEQFF.

At least ten counts were recorded for this clone. The genes are TRBV4-3 and TRBJ2-1, with TRBD2 matching 7 bases. J was trimmed by 4 bases and V by 4 bases; bases with no gene match: 10. This CDR3 spans 16 amino acids. In germline, CDR1 is LGHNA, CDR2 YSLEER. CDR3 protein: CASSPGPSGGYNEQFF. The CDR3 DNA follows: TGCGCCAGCAGCCCGGGTCCTAGCGGAGGTTACAATGAGCAGTTCTTC.